This T cell receptor beta chain was observed in a study of early T cells in non-severe SARS-CoV-2 infection. TCRdb reprocessed the 5' RACE reads with MiXCR, giving one entry per CDR3 protein. Among around 40,000 distinct CDR3 sequences listed, 5% to 6.5% were seen once. Looked up from germline, CDR1 is MNHEY and CDR2 is SVGEGT. V dropped 6 bases and J dropped 1 base, with 16 bases sitting between them. CDR3 length equals 16 residues. The table lists this clonotype with many counts. Material: whole blood. This sequence joins TRBV6-2 or TRBV6-3 and TRBJ1-5; D might be TRBD1 (5 bases). The TCR comes from an adult who was a healthcare worker with PCR-confirmed SARS-CoV-2 infection or an uninfected control (not recorded which). CDR3 coding DNA: TGTGCCAGCAGCCCCCCGACAGTTCAGAGCAATCAGCCCCAGCATTTT. It encodes CASSPPTVQSNQPQHF.